This T cell receptor beta chain was profiled in a study of cytomegalovirus exposure and HLA in healthy donors. The CDR3 has 13 residues. V gave up 5 bases and J gave up 0 bases, with 7 bases separating them. The germline V gene encodes CDR1 SGHTA and CDR2 FQGTGA. Method: immunoSEQ multiplex PCR; TCRdb's copy keeps in-frame clones and lacks some. The repertoire holds 110,000 to 150,000 clones, with 70% to 90% as singletons. The chain recombines TRBV7-3 with TRBJ2-5; D perhaps matches TRBD2 (6 bases). The sample consisted of PBMCs. This receptor was obtained from a woman in her twenties or thirties in good health and CMV-seronegative. DNA of the CDR3: TGTGCCAGCAGCCGGGACTACCAAGAGACCCAGTACTTC. As protein: CASSRDYQETQYF.